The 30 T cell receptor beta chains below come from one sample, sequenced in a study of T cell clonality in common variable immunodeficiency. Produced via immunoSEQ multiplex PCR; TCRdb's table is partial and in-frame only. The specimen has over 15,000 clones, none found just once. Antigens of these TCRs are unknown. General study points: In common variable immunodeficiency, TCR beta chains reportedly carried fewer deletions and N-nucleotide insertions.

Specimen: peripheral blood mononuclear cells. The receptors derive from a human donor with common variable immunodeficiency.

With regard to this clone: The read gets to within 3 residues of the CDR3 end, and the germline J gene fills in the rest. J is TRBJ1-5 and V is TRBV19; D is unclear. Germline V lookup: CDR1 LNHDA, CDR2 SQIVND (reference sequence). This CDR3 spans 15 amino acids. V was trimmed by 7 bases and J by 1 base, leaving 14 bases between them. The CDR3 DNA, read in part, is TGTGCCAGTACCGAAACGAGCTGGAGCAATCAGCCC. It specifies CASTETSWSNQP. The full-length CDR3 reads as CASTETSWSNQPQHF.

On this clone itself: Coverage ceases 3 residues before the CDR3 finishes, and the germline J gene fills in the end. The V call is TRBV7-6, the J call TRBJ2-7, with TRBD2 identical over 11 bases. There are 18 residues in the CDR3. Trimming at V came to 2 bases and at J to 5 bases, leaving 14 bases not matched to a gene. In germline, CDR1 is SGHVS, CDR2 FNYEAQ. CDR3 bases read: TGTGCCAGCAGCTTATCGGGCGACGGGGTAGCGGGGGGGAACGAG. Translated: CASSLSGDGVAGGNE. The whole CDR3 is CASSLSGDGVAGGNEQYF.

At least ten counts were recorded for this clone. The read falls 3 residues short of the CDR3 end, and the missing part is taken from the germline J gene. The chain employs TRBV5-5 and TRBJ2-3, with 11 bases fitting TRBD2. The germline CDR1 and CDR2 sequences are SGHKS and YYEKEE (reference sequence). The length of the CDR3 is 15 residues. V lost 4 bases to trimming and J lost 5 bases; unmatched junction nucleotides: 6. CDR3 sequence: CASSAASGGKDTQYF. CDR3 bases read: TGTGCCAGCAGCGCCGCTAGCGGGGGGAAAGATACG.

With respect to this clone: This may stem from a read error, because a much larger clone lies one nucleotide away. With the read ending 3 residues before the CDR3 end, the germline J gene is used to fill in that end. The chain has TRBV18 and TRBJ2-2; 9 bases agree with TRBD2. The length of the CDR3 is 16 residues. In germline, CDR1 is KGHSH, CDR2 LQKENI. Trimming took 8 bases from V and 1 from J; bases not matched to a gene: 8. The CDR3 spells CASTGMTSGNTGELFF. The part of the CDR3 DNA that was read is TGTGCCAGCACCGGGATGACTAGCGGGAACACCGGGGAG.

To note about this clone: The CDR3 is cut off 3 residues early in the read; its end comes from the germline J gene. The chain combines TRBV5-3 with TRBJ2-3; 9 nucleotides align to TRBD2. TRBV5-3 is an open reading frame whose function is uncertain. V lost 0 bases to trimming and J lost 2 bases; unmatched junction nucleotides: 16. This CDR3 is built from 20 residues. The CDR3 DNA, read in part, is TGTGCCAGAAGCTTGGACAAACCTAGCGGGATAGATACTTACACAGATACG. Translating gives CARSLDKPSGIDTYTDT. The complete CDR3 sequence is CARSLDKPSGIDTYTDTQYF.

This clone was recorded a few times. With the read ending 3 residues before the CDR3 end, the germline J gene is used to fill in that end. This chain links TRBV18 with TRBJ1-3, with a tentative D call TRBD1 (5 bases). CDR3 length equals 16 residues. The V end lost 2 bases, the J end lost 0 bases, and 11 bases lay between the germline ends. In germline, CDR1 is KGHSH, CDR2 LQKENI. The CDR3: CASSPIQGYSGNTIYF. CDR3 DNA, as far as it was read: TGTGCCAGCTCACCAATCCAGGGATACTCTGGAAACACC.

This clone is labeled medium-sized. The DNA read from the CDR3 is TGTGCCAGCAGCGAGGGACATACCTCCTACGAG. Its translation: CASSEGHTSYE. The full CDR3 reads CASSEGHTSYEQYF. The gene calls are TRBV2 and TRBJ2-7; D may be TRBD1 (6 bases). The read ends 3 residues shy of where the CDR3 ends; the end is completed using the germline J gene. Between the trimmed V and J ends, which lost 6 bases and 0 bases, there was a span of 12 bases. The CDR3 loop spans 14 amino acids. Germline V gene data show CDR1 as SNHLY and CDR2 as FYNNEI.

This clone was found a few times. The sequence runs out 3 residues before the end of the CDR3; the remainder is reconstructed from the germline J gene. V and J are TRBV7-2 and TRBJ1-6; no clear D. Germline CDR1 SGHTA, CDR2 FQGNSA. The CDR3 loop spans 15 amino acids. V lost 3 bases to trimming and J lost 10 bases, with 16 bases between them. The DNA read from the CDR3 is TGTGCCAGCAGCTTTTTCGGGGTCATGGACTCACCC. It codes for CASSFFGVMDSP. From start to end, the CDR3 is CASSFFGVMDSPLHF.

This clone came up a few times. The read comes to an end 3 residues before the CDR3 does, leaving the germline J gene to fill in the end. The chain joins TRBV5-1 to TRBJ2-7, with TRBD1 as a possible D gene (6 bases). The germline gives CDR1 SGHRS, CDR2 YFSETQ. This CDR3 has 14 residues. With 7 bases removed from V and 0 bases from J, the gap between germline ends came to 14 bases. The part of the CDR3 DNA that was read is TGCGCCAGCTACCGGGACACCCTCTCCTACGAG. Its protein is CASYRDTLSYE. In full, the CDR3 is CASYRDTLSYEQYF.

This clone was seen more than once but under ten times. The CDR3 reads CASSIQNTGELFF. CDR3 DNA (partial): TGTGCCAGTAGTATCCAGAACACCGGGGAG. This sequence joins TRBV19 and TRBJ2-2; no reliable D call. The sequenced fragment ends 3 residues before the CDR3 boundary, so the rest is inferred from the germline J gene. V dropped 3 bases and J dropped 1 base, with 3 bases sitting between them. The germline gives CDR1 LNHDA, CDR2 SQIVND (reference sequence). The CDR3 has 13 amino acids.

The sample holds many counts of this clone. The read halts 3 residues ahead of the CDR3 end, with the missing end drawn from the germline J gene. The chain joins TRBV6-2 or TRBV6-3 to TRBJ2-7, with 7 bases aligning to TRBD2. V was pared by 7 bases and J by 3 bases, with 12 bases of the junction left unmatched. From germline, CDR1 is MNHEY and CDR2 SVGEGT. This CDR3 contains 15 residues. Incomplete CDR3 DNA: TGTGCCAGCACCTATAGCGGCGGGAGCCTCTACGAG. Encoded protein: CASTYSGGSLYE. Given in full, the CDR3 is CASTYSGGSLYEQYF.

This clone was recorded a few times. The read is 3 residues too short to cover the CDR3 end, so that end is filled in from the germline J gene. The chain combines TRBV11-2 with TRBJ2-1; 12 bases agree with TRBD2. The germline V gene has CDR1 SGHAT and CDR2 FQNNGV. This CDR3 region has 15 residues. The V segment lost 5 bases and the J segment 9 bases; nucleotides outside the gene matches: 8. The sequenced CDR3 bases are TGTGCCAGCAGCCCAGGACTAGCGGGAAGGGTTGAG. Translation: CASSPGLAGRVE. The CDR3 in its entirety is CASSPGLAGRVEQFF.

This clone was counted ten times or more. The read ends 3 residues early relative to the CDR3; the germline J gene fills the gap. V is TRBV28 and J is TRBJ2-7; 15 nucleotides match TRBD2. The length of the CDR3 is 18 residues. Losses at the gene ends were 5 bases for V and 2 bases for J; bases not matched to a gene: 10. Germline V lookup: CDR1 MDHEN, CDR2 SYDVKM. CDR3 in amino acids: CASSPGGTSGRFAYEQYF. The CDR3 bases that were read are TGTGCCAGCAGTCCTGGGGGGACTAGCGGGAGGTTCGCCTACGAG. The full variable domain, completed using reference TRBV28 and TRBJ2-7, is DVKVTQSSRYLVKRTGEKVFLECVQDMDHENMFWYRQDPGLGLRLIYFSYDVKMKEKGDIPEGYSVSREKKERFSLILESASTNQTSMYLCASSPGGTSGRFAYEQYFGPGTRLTVT.

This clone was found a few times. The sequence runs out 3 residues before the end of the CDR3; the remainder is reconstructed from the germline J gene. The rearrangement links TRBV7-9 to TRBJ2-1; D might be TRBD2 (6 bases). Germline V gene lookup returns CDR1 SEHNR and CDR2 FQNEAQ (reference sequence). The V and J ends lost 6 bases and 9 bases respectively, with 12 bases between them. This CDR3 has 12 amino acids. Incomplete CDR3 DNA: TGTGCCAGCAGACGGGGGTTTAGTGAG. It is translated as CASRRGFSE. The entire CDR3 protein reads CASRRGFSEQFF.

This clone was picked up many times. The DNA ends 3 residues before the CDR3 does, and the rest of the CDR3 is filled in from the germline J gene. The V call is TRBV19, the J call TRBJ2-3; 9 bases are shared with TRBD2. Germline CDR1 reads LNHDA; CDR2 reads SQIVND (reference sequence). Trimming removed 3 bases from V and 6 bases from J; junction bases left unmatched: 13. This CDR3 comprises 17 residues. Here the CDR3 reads CASSIGRGGGATDTQYF. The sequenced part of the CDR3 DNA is TGTGCCAGTAGTATCGGGAGGGGCGGGGGGGCAACGGATACG.

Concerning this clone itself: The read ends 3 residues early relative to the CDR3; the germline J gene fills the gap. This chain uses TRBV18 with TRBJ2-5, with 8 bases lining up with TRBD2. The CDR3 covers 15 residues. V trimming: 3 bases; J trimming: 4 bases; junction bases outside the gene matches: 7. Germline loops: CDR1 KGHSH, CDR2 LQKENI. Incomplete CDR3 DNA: TGTGCCAGCTCACCGGGTAGCGGGATCTCAGAGACC. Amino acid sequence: CASSPGSGISET. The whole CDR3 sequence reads CASSPGSGISETQYF.

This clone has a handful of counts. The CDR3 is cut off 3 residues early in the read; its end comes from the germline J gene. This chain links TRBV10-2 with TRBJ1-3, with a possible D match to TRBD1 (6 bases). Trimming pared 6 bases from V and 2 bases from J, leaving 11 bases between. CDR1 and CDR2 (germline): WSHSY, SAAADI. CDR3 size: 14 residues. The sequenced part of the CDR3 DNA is TGCGCCAGCAGCCCCAGGGGAACTGGAAACACC. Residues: CASSPRGTGNT. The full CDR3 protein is CASSPRGTGNTIYF.

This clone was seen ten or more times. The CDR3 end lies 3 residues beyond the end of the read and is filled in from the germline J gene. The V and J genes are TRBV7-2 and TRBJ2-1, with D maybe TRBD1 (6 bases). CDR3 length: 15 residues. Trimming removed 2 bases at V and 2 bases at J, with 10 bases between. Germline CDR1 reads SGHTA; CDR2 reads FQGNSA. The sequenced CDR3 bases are TGTGCCAGCAGCTTAAACTGGGGGCCCTACAATGAG. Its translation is CASSLNWGPYNE. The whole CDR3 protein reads CASSLNWGPYNEQFF. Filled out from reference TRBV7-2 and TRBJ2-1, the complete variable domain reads GAGVSQSPSNKVTEKGKDVELRCDPISGHTALYWYRQSLGQGLEFLIYFQGNSAPDKSGLPSDRFSAERTGGSVSTLTIQRTQQEDSAVYLCASSLNWGPYNEQFFGPGTRLTVL.

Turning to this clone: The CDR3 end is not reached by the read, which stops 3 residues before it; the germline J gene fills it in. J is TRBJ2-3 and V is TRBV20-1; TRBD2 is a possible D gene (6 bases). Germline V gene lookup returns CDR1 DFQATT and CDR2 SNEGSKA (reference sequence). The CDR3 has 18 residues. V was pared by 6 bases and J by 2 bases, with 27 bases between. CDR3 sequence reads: CSAGGSRGASYTTDTQYF. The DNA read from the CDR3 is TGCAGTGCCGGAGGGTCTAGGGGCGCCTCATACACCACAGATACG.

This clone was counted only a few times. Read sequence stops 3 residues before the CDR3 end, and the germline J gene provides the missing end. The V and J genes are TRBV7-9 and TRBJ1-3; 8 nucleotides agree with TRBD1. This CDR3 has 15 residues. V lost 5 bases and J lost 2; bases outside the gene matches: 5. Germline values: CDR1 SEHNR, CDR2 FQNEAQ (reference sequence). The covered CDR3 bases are TGTGCCAGCAGCGTACACAGGGGGACTGGAAACACC. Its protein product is CASSVHRGTGNT. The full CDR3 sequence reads CASSVHRGTGNTIYF.

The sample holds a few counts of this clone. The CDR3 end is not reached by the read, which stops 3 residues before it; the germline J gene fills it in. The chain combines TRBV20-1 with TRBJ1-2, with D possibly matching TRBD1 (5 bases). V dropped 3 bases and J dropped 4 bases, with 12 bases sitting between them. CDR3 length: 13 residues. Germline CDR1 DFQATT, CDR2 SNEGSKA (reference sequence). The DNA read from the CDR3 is TGCAGTGCTAGTGGGGGGGAGGGCTATGGC. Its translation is CSASGGEGYG. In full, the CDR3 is CSASGGEGYGYTF.

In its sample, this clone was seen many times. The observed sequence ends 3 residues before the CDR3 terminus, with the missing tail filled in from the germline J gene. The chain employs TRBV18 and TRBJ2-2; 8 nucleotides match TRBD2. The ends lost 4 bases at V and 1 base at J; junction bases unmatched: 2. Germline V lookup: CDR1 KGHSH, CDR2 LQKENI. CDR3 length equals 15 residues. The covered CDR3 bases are TGTGCCAGCTCACAAGGGACTAGGAACACCGGGGAG. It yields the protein CASSQGTRNTGE. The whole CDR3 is CASSQGTRNTGELFF.

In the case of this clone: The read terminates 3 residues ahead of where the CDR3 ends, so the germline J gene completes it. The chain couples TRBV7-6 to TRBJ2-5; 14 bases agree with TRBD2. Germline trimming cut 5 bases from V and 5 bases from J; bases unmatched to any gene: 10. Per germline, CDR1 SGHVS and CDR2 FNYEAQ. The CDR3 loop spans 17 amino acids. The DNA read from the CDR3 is TGTGCCAGCAGCCTACAAGGACTAGCGGGGGGTCGGGAGACC. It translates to CASSLQGLAGGRET. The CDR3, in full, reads CASSLQGLAGGRETQYF. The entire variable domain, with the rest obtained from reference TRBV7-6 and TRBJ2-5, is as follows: GAGVSQSPRYKVTKRGQDVALRCDPISGHVSLYWYRQALGQGPEFLTYFNYEAQQDKSGLPNDRFSAERPEGSISTLTIQRTEQRDSAMYRCASSLQGLAGGRETQYFGPGTRLLVL.

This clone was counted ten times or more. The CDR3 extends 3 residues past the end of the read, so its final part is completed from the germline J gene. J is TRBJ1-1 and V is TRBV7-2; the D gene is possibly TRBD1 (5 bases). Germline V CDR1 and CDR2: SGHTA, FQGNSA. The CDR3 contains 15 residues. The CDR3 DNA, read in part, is TGTGCCAGCAGCTCCGGGACTAGCGGGGGAATGGTA. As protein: CASSSGTSGGMV. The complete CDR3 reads CASSSGTSGGMVAFF.

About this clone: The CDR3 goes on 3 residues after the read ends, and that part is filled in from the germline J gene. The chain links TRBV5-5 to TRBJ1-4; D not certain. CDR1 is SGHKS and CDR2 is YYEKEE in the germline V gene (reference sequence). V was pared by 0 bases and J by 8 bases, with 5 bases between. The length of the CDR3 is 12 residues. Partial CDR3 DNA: TGTGCCAGCAGCTTGGCCGGGGAAAAA. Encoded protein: CASSLAGEK. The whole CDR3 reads CASSLAGEKLFF.

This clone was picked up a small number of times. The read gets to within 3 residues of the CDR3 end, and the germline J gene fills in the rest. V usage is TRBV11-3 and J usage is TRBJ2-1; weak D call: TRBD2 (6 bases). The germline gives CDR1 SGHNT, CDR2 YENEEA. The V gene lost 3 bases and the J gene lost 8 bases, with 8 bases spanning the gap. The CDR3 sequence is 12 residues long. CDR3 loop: CASSFSGDEQFF. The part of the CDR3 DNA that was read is TGTGCCAGCAGCTTCTCGGGGGATGAG.

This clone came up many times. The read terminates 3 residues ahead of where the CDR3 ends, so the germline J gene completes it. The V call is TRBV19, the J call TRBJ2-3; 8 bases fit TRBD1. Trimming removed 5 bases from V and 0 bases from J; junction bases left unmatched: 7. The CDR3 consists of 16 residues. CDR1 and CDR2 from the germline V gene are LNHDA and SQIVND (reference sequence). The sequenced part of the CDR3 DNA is TGTGCCAGTAGTCCACAACAGGGGGTGAGCACAGATACG. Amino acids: CASSPQQGVSTDT. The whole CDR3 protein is CASSPQQGVSTDTQYF.

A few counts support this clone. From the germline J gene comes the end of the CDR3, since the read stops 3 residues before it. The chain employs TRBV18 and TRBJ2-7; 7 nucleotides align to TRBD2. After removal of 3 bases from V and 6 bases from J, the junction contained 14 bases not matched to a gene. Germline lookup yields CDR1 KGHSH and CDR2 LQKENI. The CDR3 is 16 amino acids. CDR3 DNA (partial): TGTGCCAGCTCACCCCCGGTCGGGGGAGGGCCAGGCGAG. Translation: CASSPPVGGGPGE. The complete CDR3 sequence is CASSPPVGGGPGEQYF.

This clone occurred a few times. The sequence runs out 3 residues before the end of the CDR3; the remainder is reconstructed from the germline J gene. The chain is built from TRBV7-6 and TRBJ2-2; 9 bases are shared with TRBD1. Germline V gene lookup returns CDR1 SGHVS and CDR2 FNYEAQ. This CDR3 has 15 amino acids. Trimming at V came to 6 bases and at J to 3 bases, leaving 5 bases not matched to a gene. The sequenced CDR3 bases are TGTGCCAGCAGTCCCGGGACAGGGTACACCGGGGAG. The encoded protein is CASSPGTGYTGE. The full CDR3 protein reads CASSPGTGYTGELFF. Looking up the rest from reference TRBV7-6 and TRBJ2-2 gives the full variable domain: GAGVSQSPRYKVTKRGQDVALRCDPISGHVSLYWYRQALGQGPEFLTYFNYEAQQDKSGLPNDRFSAERPEGSISTLTIQRTEQRDSAMYRCASSPGTGYTGELFFGEGSRLTVL.

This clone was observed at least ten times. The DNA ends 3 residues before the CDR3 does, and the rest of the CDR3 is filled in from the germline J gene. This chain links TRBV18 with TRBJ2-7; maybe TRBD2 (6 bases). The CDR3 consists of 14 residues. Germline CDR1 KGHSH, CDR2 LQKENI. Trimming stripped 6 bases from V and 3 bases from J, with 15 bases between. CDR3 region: CASSSGTDYYEQYF. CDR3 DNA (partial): TGTGCCAGCTCCTCCGGGACTGATTACTACGAG.